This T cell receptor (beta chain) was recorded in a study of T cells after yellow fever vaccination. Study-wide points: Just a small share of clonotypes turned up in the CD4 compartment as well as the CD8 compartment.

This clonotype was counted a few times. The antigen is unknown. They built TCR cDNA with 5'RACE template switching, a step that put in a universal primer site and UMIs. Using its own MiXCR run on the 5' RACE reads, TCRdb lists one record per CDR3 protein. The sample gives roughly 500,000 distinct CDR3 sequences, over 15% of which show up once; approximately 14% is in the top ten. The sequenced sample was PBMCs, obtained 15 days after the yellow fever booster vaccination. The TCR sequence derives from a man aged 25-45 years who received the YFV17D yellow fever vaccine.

The CDR3 reads CASSSTSGTQNIQYF. CDR3 coding DNA: TGTGCCAGCAGCTCAACTAGCGGGACACAAAACATTCAGTACTTC. The chain employs TRBV7-6 and TRBJ2-4; the match to TRBD2 covers 10 bases. The germline V gene has CDR1 SGHVS and CDR2 FNYEAQ. The CDR3 extends over 15 amino acids. V gave up 4 bases and J gave up 5 bases; unmatched junction bases: 5.